Described below is a single T cell receptor (beta chain) sequence and its context. The data derive from a study of shared clonotypes between healthy human individuals. Generated by immunoSEQ multiplex PCR, the TCRdb table keeps only in-frame clones and is missing some. This table has over 1.5 million clones, under 99% appearing once. Germline V gives CDR1 SNHLY, CDR2 FYNNEI. V was pared by 7 bases and J by 8 bases, with 3 bases of the junction left unmatched. The CDR3 runs 11 residues. The chain employs TRBV2 and TRBJ1-2; TRBD1 agrees at 8 bases. Sequenced material: naive CD4+ T cells sorted from blood. Indicated subset: CD45RA+ positively selected. This TCR was recovered from a man younger than 40 in good health. CDR3 loop: CASKRQGGYTF. DNA for the CDR3: TGTGCCAGCAAAAGACAGGGGGGCTACACCTTC.